This T cell receptor (beta chain) appears in the sequencing data of a study of cytomegalovirus exposure and HLA in healthy donors. Study outcomes and limitations: One variant, a missense change in DCLRE1C, was linked in a later analysis to TCR beta V- and J-gene trimming. Sequencing likely generated an artifact that appeared as a cluster of highly shared sequence variants.

Notes on this clone: Its specificity is unknown.

CDR3 size: 16 residues. The germline V gene encodes CDR1 SGHDT and CDR2 YYEEEE. The V gene lost 2 bases and the J gene lost 0 bases, with 14 bases spanning the gap. Amplification used 60 Vbeta primers and 13 Jbeta primers. The repertoire was sequenced with immunoSEQ multiplex PCR; TCRdb's copy has only in-frame clones and lacks some. This sample's clone table lists about 160,000 clones. Sequenced: PBMCs. The chain is built from TRBV5-6 and TRBJ1-1; tentative D call: TRBD1 (6 bases). The TCR was taken from a woman aged 60-75 years in good health and CMV-seronegative. CDR3 nucleotide sequence: TGTGCCAGCAGCTTCCGGGACAATGAATTGAACACTGAAGCTTTCTTT. Translation gives CASSFRDNELNTEAFF.